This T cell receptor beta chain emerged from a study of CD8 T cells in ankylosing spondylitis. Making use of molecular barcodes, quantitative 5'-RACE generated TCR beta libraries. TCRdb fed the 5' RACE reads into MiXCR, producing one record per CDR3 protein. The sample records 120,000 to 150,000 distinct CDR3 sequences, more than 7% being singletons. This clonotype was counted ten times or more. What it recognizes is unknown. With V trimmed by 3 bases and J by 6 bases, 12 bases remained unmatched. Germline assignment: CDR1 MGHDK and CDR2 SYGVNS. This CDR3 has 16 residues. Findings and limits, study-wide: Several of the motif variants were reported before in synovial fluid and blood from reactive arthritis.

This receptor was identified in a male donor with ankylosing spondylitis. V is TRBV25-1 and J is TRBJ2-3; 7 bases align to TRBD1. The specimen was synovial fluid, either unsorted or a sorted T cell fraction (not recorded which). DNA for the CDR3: TGTGCCAGCAGTGATACAATTGCGACAGGGAGCGATACGCAGTATTTT. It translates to CASSDTIATGSDTQYF.